This TCR beta chain stems from a study of shared clonotypes between healthy human individuals. V was cut by 6 bases and J by 3 bases, with 18 bases left in between. This CDR3 region has 16 residues. CDR1 is MNHNY and CDR2 is SVGAGI in the germline V gene (reference sequence). Clones were sequenced by immunoSEQ multiplex PCR, and TCRdb holds only the in-frame ones, with some missing. The table lists under 2,500,000 clones, almost 96% of them singletons. Donors included only healthy HIV-negative adults lacking recent acute infections or vaccinations. This receptor was identified in a man between 18 and 29 years old in good health. Material: naive CD4+ T cells sorted from blood. Noted subset: CD45RA+ positively selected. The chain combines TRBV6-6 with TRBJ2-4, with D perhaps being TRBD1 or TRBD2 (5 bases each). This chain's CDR3 is CASSPAGTLLKNIQYF. CDR3 sequence (DNA): TGTGCCAGCAGCCCTGCTGGGACGCTACTCAAAAACATTCAGTACTTC.